This T cell receptor beta chain was retrieved from a study of kidney transplant recipient with SARS-CoV-2 infection. This clonotype was recorded many times. TCRdb processed the reads anew with MiXCR; each CDR3 protein has one entry. The table records under 300,000 distinct CDR3 sequences, around 30% of them present only once. Germline CDR1 and CDR2: SQVTM and ANQGSEA. This CDR3 has 16 residues. V gave up 1 base and J gave up 0 bases, with 10 bases separating them. The rearrangement joins TRBV29-1 to TRBJ2-6, with D hard to call. The source was a blood sample, collected at baseline and on day 111 from a kidney transplant recipient. This receptor was taken from a male patient between 25 and 40 years old who had COVID-19 and was a kidney transplant recipient. Among the T cells, some may be from the graft donor. The CDR3 sequence is CSVEGLGSSGANVLTF. As DNA, the CDR3 is TGCAGCGTTGAAGGTCTGGGTAGCTCTGGGGCCAACGTCCTGACTTTC.